This T cell receptor beta chain came from a study of T-cell memory formation after mild COVID-19 (dated by TCRdb to the early 2020s). Describing the broader study: Most TCR sequence clusters were specific to one of the two donors. Longitudinal TCRalpha and TCRbeta repertoire sequencing tracked T-cell clones expanding and contracting after mild COVID-19 in a couple of donors. The cohort was made up of two young adult volunteers, one female and one male, who were previously healthy.

Ficoll-Paque density gradient centrifugation was used to isolate PBMCs. This clonotype has just a few counts. What this receptor recognizes is not known. The sample holds no much larger clone one base away, and base qualities are not on file. TCRdb records Illumina NovaSeq 6000 as the sequencer. cDNA libraries for TCRalpha and TCRbeta were prepared by 5'RACE using constant-segment primers, with sample barcodes and unique molecular identifiers added. RNA was extracted from every sample with Trizol reagent. Library amplification was performed in two PCR steps, and a second sample barcode and Illumina TruSeq adapters were introduced in the second step. Sequencing of the libraries was done on an Illumina NovaSeq, producing 2 x 150 bp paired-end reads. Concerning the study's data processing: The reads were demultiplexed and collapsed into UMI-guided consensus sequences using migec v1.2.7. Using mixcr v2.1.11, UMI consensuses were aligned to TRA and TRB V and J templates and then assembled into clonotypes. Expanded or contracted clonotypes were those called significant by both edgeR and NoisET, with noise models trained on biological replicates. edgeR calls used a false discovery rate-adjusted p below 0.01 and a log2 fold-change threshold of 1. PCA with hierarchical clustering of max-normalized trajectories of the 1000 most abundant clonotypes was used as exploratory dynamics analysis. The CD4 or CD8 phenotype of responding clones was assigned using the separately sequenced CD4+ and CD8+ repertoires. TCRdb reworked the public reads: Q25 trimming with fastp, MiXCR clone assembly, productive beta chains retained. Rows are unified per CDR3 protein, each entry keeping the most common DNA and genes. The V and J calls follow TCRdb's processing rather than the paper's. In all, the sample holds about 130,000 distinct CDR3 sequences, and approximately 16% of those were seen once. The ten largest clones capture around 13% of the sample.

Paper-wide results and their limitations: Only a couple of mild cases were covered in the study, and larger cohorts including severe cases with pre-infection samples were considered necessary. Whether the second-wave clones peaking on day 37 were SARS-CoV-2 specific was not confirmed. Contracting CD4+ clones appeared mostly in the CM and EM memory subsets, whereas CD8+ clones were enriched in EMRA. Some responding clones were detected in pre-infection memory, which suggested that pre-existing cross-reactive memory T cells had joined the SARS-CoV-2 response. Clones that contracted from day 15 to 85 showed balanced CD4/CD8 phenotypes, whereas a second wave of clones that expanded from day 15 to 37 leaned towards CD4+.

The CDR3 starts with the cysteine, ends with the phenylalanine, and has 16 residues. The read is trimmed to its CDR3 DNA, 48 bases read in frame from base 1. The germline V gene encodes CDR1 SGHTA and CDR2 FQGTGA. Trimming at the junction amounts to 5 bases on V and 2 bases on J, and the germline ends lie 19 bases apart. Sequencing input: PBMCs or a T cell subset sorted from them (not recorded which). The chain uses TRBV7-3 and TRBJ2-7; the D element could tentatively be TRBD1 or TRBD2, as 6 bases agree for each. This receptor was identified in an adult woman who had mild COVID-19 (a few samples of this study predate the infection). The sample titles of this study are shuffled in the database, so cell type and time point are left out; the donor was told from shared clones. The CDR3 protein: CASSLIGGTNPYEQYF. In nucleotides, the sequence is TGTGCCAGCAGCCTGATTGGAGGGACAAACCCCTACGAGCAGTACTTC.